The source of this TCR beta chain is a study of monozygotic twins with cystic fibrosis. To note about this clone: Its antigen is unknown.

The study, taken as a whole, reports: No link emerged between shared CDR3 counts and age, concordance or severity. The repertoire was suggested to be naive-dominated, clonality median around 0.0095.

The CDR3 length is 11 residues. Per germline, CDR1 MGHRA and CDR2 YSYEKL. V was cut by 4 bases and J by 8 bases, with 8 bases left in between. Assay used: immunoSEQ multiplex PCR; TCRdb lists only in-frame clones, some missing. In the table there are tens of thousands of clones, around 96% of which are singletons. The TCR comes from a girl aged 2 to 9 with cystic fibrosis. The V gene is TRBV4-1, the J gene TRBJ1-2, with no clear D. The sample taken for sequencing was blood. CDR3 coding DNA: TGCGCCAGCAGCCTAACAAGGGGCTACACCTTC. It codes for CASSLTRGYTF.